The present T cell receptor (beta chain) was sequenced within a study of shared clonotypes between healthy human individuals. Study background: Each donor's CD8 memory used one plate, CD8 naive two, each CD4 subset three.

Investigators divided CD4+ cells into CD45RA+ naive and CD45RA-negative memory subsets. Per the authors' pipeline: Because ImmunoSEQ provided only junction sequences with no quality scores, the filtering differed. Data came from immunoSEQ multiplex PCR; TCRdb stores just in-frame clones and leaves some out. V and J calls plus clone size are reproduced from that table; the DNA served to infer D and trimming. The sample consists of some 1.5 million clones, over 95% of them appearing once. This CDR3 has 17 residues. V shed 5 bases, J shed 6 bases, and the junction held 17 bases outside the gene matches. Germline V lookup: CDR1 SGHTA, CDR2 FQGNSA. Study results and limitations: Shared clonotypes: about 5.3% naive CD4, under 4% naive CD8, roughly 2.2% memory CD4, about 0.4% memory CD8.

As for this clone: Its antigen is unknown.

This TCR was sampled from a man under 40 in good health. The specimen was naive CD4+ T cells sorted from blood. Subset meaning: CD45RA+ positively selected. J is TRBJ2-3 and V is TRBV7-2; 7 bases align to TRBD1. The CDR3 sequence: CASSTTGAGKGADTQYF. The CDR3 nucleotides read TGTGCCAGCAGCACCACTGGGGCAGGGAAGGGGGCGGATACGCAGTATTTT.